These 9 T cell receptor beta chains came from one sample sequenced in a study of blood T cell repertoires in COVID-19. The method was immunoSEQ multiplex PCR; TCRdb's version includes in-frame clones alone and lacks a portion of them. The table includes roughly 380,000 clones, more than 75% detected once. Sequenced sample: peripheral blood. The receptor set was obtained from a human donor with acute or convalescent COVID-19. The donor label of this sample is uncertain.

The chain recombines TRBV30 with TRBJ1-4, with TRBD1 matching over 10 bases. The germline V gene has CDR1 GTSNPN and CDR2 SVGIG (reference sequence). The trim removed 2 bases at V and 5 bases at J, leaving 2 bases unmatched. The CDR3 contains 14 residues. The CDR3 region is CAWSLGQGNEKLFF. The CDR3 bases are TGTGCCTGGAGTCTGGGACAGGGGAATGAAAAACTGTTTTTT.

The gene calls are TRBV24-1 and TRBJ2-5; 7 nucleotides agree with TRBD1. CDR1 and CDR2 from the germline V gene are KGHDR and SFDVKD. This CDR3 has 15 residues. V shed 3 bases and J 3 bases; nucleotides not matched to a gene: 6. This CDR3 is CATSDPTGAEETQYF. The CDR3 region has the DNA TGTGCCACCAGTGATCCTACAGGGGCCGAAGAGACCCAGTACTTC.

This clone occurred once. CDR3: CSVVDGFSYEQYF. DNA for the CDR3: TGCAGCGTTGTTGACGGGTTCTCCTACGAGCAGTACTTC. V usage is TRBV29-1 and J usage is TRBJ2-7; D is unresolved. Germline CDR1 reads SQVTM; CDR2 reads ANQGSEA. V shed 4 bases and J shed 0 bases, with 10 bases lying between them. This CDR3 contains 13 residues.

The chain has TRBV19 and TRBJ2-1; possible D gene TRBD2, 6 bases. V lost 3 bases, J lost 8 bases, and 26 bases lay in between. The germline CDR1 and CDR2 sequences are LNHDA and SQIVND (reference sequence). There are 18 residues in the CDR3. CDR3 sequence (DNA): TGTGCCAGTAGTATGTTCCGTAGTGGACTACCGAGCCTGGATGAGCAGTTCTTC. This codes for CASSMFRSGLPSLDEQFF.

J is TRBJ1-2 and V is TRBV7-2, with a weak D call TRBD1 (5 bases). The V gene's germline CDR1 is SGHTA and CDR2 FQGNSA. The CDR3 runs 13 residues. Trimming pared 5 bases from V and 2 bases from J, leaving 9 bases between. The CDR3 DNA sequence: TGTGCCAGCAGCGGGGCCCCGAACTATGGCTACACCTTC. Amino acids: CASSGAPNYGYTF.

The chain has TRBV6-5 and TRBJ1-1, with D possibly matching TRBD1 (6 bases). The CDR3 has 14 residues. Germline V gives CDR1 MNHEY, CDR2 SVGAGI. V was clipped by 5 bases and J by 5 bases, with 15 bases between them. In DNA form, the CDR3 reads TGTGCCAGCAGTATACAGGGCGGTGGGACTGAAGCTTTCTTT. It specifies CASSIQGGGTEAFF.

The V and J genes are TRBV5-1 and TRBJ1-5; TRBD1 is a possible D gene (6 bases). Per the germline V gene, CDR1 is SGHRS and CDR2 is YFSETQ. Trimming cost V 0 bases and J 6 bases, with 13 bases left between them. This CDR3 has 15 amino acids. The CDR3 sequence: CASSLEAGAGQPQHF. CDR3 sequence (DNA): TGCGCCAGCAGCTTGGAGGCAGGGGCGGGTCAGCCCCAGCATTTT.

The J gene is TRBJ2-7, the V gene TRBV7-8; 7 nucleotides match TRBD1. Germline-derived CDR1 and CDR2 are SGHVS and FQNEAQ. The CDR3 is made up of 15 amino acids. V was pared by 5 bases and J by 6 bases, with 13 bases of the junction left unmatched. CDR3 bases: TGTGCCAGCAGCCCACCGACAGGGTCACTAGGCGAGCAGTACTTC. Translated: CASSPPTGSLGEQYF.

V and J are TRBV18 and TRBJ1-3, with D possibly being TRBD1 (6 bases). V was pared by 4 bases and J by 0 bases, with 7 bases between. CDR1 is KGHSH and CDR2 is LQKENI in the germline V gene. The CDR3 covers 14 residues. The CDR3 DNA reads as TGTGCCAGCTCACAACAGGGCTCTGGAAACACCATATATTTT. Translation: CASSQQGSGNTIYF.